This T cell receptor (beta chain) was identified in a study of early T cells in non-severe SARS-CoV-2 infection. In the study overall: Whole-blood bulk RNA, unsorted, was sequenced, and chains were unpaired. Points from the study as a whole: Private and CD4 specificities were missed by VDJdb matching, which favored anti-spike CD8 responses.

Researchers attached unique molecular identifiers to individual cDNA molecules. TCRdb independently ran MiXCR on the 5' RACE reads; one entry per CDR3 protein. The table has 25,000 to 30,000 distinct CDR3 sequences, under 6% seen once. The CDR3 runs 21 residues. V lost 5 bases to trimming and J lost 0 bases, with 31 bases between them. CDR1 is KGHSH and CDR2 is LQKENI in the germline V gene. This clonotype was counted at least ten times. What it recognizes is unknown. This TCR derives from an adult who was a healthcare worker with PCR-confirmed SARS-CoV-2 infection or an uninfected control (not recorded which). Sequencing was carried out using whole blood. The rearrangement joins TRBV18 to TRBJ1-2, with a possible D match to TRBD1 (6 bases). In DNA, the CDR3 is TGTGCCAGCTCAGGCCGCCAAACAGGGCCGAACTCCAACTCGGCTAACTATGGCTACACCTTC. Protein product: CASSGRQTGPNSNSANYGYTF.